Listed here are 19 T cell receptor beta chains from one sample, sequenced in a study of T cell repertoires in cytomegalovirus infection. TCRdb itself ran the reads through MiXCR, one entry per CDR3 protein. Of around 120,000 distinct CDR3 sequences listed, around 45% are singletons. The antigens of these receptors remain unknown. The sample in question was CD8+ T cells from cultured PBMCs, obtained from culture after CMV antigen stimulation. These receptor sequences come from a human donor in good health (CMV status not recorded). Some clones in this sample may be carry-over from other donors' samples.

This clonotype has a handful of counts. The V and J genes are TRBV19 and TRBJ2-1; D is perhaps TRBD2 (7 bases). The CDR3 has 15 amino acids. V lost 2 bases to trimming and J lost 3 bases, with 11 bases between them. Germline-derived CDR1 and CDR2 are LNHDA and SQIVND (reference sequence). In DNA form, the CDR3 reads TGTGCCAGTAGTATACCCGGGGGGCTCTACAATGAGCAGTTCTTC. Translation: CASSIPGGLYNEQFF.

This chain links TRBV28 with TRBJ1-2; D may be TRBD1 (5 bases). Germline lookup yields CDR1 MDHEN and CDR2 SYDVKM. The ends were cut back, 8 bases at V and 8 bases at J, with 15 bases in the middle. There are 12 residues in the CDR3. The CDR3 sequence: CASGAGSDGYTF. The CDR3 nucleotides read TGTGCCAGCGGAGCAGGGTCGGACGGCTACACCTTC.

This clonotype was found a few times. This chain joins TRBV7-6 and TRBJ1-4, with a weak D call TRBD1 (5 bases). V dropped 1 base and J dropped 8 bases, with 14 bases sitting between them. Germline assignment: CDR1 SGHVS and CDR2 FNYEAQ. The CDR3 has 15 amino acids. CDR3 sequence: CASSLGAAGREKLFF. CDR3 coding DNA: TGTGCCAGCAGCTTAGGGGCAGCGGGGCGGGAAAAACTGTTTTTT. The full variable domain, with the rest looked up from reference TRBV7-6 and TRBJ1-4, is GAGVSQSPRYKVTKRGQDVALRCDPISGHVSLYWYRQALGQGPEFLTYFNYEAQQDKSGLPNDRFSAERPEGSISTLTIQRTEQRDSAMYRCASSLGAAGREKLFFGSGTQLSVL.

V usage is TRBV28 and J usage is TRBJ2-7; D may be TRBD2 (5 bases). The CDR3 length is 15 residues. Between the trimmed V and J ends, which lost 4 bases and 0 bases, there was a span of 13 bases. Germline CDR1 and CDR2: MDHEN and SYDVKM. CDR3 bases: TGTGCCAGCAGTTACTCCGGGGATAGCTCCTACGAGCAGTACTTC. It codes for CASSYSGDSSYEQYF.

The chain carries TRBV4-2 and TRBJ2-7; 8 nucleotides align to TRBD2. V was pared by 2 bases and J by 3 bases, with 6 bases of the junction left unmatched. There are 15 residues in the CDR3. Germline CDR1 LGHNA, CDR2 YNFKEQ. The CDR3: CASSQWGGRLYEQYF. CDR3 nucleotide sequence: TGTGCCAGCAGCCAATGGGGCGGGAGGCTCTACGAGCAGTACTTC.

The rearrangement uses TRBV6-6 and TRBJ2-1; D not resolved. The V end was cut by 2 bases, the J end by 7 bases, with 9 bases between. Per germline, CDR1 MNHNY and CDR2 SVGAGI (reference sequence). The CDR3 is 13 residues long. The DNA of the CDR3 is TGTGCCAGCAGTTACCAGCTAGAGAATGAGCAGTTCTTC. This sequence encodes CASSYQLENEQFF.

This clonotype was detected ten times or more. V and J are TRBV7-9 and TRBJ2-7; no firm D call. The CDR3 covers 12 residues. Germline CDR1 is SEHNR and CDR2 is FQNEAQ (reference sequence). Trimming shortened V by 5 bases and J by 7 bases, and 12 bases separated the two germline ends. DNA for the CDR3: TGTGCCAGCAGCCAGCACCCCCGGGAGCAGTACTTC. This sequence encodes CASSQHPREQYF.

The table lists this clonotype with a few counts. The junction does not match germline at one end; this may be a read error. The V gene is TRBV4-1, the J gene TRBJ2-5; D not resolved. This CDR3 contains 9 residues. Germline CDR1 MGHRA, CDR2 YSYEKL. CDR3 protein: CASSHPTDF. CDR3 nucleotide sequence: TGCGCCAGCAGCCACCCGACCGACTTC.

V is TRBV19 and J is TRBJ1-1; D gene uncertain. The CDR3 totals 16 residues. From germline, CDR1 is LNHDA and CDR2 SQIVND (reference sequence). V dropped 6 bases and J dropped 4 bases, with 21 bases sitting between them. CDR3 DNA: TGTGCCAGTAGCCCTCCCGTGGATCATCCTGGCACTGAAGCTTTCTTT. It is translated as CASSPPVDHPGTEAFF.

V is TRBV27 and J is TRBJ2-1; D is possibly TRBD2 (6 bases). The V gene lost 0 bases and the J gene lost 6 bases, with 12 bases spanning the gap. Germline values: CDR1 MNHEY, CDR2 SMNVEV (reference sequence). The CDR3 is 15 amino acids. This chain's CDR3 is CASSLSGGTFNEQFF. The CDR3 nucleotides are TGTGCCAGCAGTTTATCGGGGGGAACCTTCAATGAGCAGTTCTTC.

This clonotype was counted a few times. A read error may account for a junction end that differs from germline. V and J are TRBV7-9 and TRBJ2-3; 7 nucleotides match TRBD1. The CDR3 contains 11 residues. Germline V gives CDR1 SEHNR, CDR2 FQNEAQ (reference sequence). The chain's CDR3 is CASSQDRPNDF. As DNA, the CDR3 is TGTGCCAGCAGCCAGGACAGGCCTAATGATTTT.

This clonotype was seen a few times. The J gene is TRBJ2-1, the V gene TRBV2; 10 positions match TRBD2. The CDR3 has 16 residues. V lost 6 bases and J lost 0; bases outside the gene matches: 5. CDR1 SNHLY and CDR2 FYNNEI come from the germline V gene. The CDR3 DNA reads TGTGCCAGCAGAGATATAGCGGGGGGCTCCTACAATGAGCAGTTCTTC. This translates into CASRDIAGGSYNEQFF.

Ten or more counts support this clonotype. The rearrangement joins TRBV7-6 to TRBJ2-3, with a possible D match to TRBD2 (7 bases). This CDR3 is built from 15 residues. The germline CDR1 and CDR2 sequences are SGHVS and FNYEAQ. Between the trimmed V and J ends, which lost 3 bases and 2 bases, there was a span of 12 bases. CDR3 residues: CASSLKGGATDTQYF. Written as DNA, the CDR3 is TGTGCCAGCAGCTTGAAAGGGGGGGCCACAGATACGCAGTATTTT.

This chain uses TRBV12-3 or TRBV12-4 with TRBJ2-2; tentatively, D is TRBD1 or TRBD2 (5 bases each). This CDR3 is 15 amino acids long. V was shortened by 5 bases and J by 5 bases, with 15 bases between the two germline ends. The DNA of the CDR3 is TGTGCCAGCAGTCAACCGGGACCCAAGACCGGGGAGCTGTTTTTT. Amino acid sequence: CASSQPGPKTGELFF.

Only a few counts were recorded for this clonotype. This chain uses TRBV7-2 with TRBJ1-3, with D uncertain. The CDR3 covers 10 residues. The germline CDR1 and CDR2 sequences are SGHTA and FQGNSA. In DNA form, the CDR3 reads TGTGGAAGCTCTGGAAACACCATATATTTT. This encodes CGSSGNTIYF. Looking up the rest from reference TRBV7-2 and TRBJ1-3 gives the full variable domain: GAGVSQSPSNKVTEKGKDVELRCDPISGHTALYWYRQSLGQGLEFLIYFQGNSAPDKSGLPSDRFSAERTGGSVSTLTIQRTQQEDSAVYLCGSSGNTIYFGEGSWLTVV.

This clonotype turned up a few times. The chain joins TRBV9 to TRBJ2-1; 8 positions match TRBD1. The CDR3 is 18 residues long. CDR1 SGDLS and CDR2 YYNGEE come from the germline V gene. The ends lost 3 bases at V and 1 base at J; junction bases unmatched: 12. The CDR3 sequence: CASSAGQDAGESYNEQFF. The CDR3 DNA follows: TGTGCCAGCAGCGCGGGACAGGATGCTGGGGAATCCTACAATGAGCAGTTCTTC.

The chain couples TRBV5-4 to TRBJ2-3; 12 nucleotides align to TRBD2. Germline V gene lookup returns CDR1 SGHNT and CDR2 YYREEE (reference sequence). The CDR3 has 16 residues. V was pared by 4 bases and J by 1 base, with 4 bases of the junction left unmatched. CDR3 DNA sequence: TGTGCCAGCAGCGTACTAGCGGGGGGCGGCACAGATACGCAGTATTTT. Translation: CASSVLAGGGTDTQYF.

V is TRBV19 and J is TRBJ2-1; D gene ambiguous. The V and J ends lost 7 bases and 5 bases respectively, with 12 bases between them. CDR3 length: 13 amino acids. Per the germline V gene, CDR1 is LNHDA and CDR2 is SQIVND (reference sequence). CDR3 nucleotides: TGTGCCAGTAACTCTGCGGTTAACAATGAGCAGTTCTTC. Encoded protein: CASNSAVNNEQFF.

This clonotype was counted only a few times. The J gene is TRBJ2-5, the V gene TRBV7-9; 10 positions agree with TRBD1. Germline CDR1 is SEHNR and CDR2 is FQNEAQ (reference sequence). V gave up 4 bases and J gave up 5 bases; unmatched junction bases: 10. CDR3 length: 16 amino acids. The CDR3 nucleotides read TGTGCCAGCAGCTCCAACCGGGACAGGGGATTGGAGACCCAGTACTTC. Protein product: CASSSNRDRGLETQYF.